These 16 T cell receptor beta chains originate from one sample sequenced in a study of molecular identifiers for immune sequencing clone quantification. TCRdb used MiXCR to reprocess the PCR reads, holding one entry per CDR3 protein. The sample carries approximately 500,000 distinct CDR3 sequences, around 23% recorded once. The sequenced material came from naive CD8+ T cells from blood, with Jurkat cell RNA spiked in. The subset was: FACS-sorted CD8+CD4-CCR7+CD45RA+ naive T cells. The receptors come from a human donor in good health. Some libraries in this study had Jurkat cell RNA spiked in.

The gene calls are TRBV2 and TRBJ1-6; D may be TRBD1 (6 bases). The ends were cut back, 6 bases at V and 4 bases at J, with 10 bases in the middle. This CDR3 spans 14 amino acids. CDR1 is SNHLY, CDR2 FYNNEI, per germline. The CDR3 DNA reads TGTGCCAGCAGGGAAAGGGGGTATAATTCACCCCTCCACTTT. This gives the protein CASRERGYNSPLHF.

The chain is built from TRBV7-9 and TRBJ2-1; TRBD1 aligns across 7 bases. The V gene end was trimmed by 4 bases and the J gene end by 0 bases; junction bases not matched to a gene: 3. Per germline, CDR1 SEHNR and CDR2 FQNEAQ (reference sequence). The CDR3 extends over 15 amino acids. The CDR3 DNA reads TGTGCCAGCAGCTGGGACAGAAGCTCCTACAATGAGCAGTTCTTC. This gives the protein CASSWDRSSYNEQFF. Variable domain in full (rest from reference TRBV7-9 and TRBJ2-1): DTGVSQNPRHKITKRGQNVTFRCDPISEHNRLYWYRQTLGQGPEFLTYFQNEAQLEKSRLLSDRFSAERPKGSFSTLEIQRTEQGDSAMYLCASSWDRSSYNEQFFGPGTRLTVL.

The chain combines TRBV6-5 with TRBJ2-7, with 9 nucleotides matching TRBD1. This CDR3 region has 16 residues. Trimming at V came to 3 bases and at J to 3 bases, leaving 9 bases not matched to a gene. CDR1 and CDR2 (germline): MNHEY, SVGAGI. As DNA, the CDR3 is TGTGCCAGCAGTTATGGTCCGGGACAGGGTTTCTACGAGCAGTACTTC. Translated, it gives CASSYGPGQGFYEQYF.

The chain joins TRBV6-6 to TRBJ1-1; D is uncertain. This CDR3 comprises 11 residues. The V gene's germline CDR1 is MNHNY and CDR2 SVGAGI (reference sequence). Trimming left V 10 bases short and J 4 bases short, with 10 bases between. The DNA of the CDR3 is TGTGCCATCCACAAGGGCACTGAAGCTTTCTTT. Protein product: CAIHKGTEAFF.

This clonotype appeared many times. V usage is TRBV7-9 and J usage is TRBJ1-4; TRBD1 agrees at 10 bases. Looked up from germline, CDR1 is SEHNR and CDR2 is FQNEAQ (reference sequence). There are 17 residues in the CDR3. J was trimmed by 0 bases and V by 6 bases; bases with no gene match: 7. This CDR3 is CASSPDRGHATNEKLFF. The CDR3 DNA sequence: TGTGCCAGCAGTCCAGACAGGGGGCATGCAACTAATGAAAAACTGTTTTTT.

This clonotype came up many times. This chain joins TRBV7-9 and TRBJ2-5, with 9 bases lining up with TRBD2. CDR1 is SEHNR, CDR2 FQNEAQ, per germline (reference sequence). V was clipped by 1 base and J by 0 bases; unmatched bases: 0. The CDR3 runs to 15 residues. CDR3 in DNA: TGTGCCAGCAGCTTAGTAGCGGGGGACCAAGAGACCCAGTACTTC. Translation gives CASSLVAGDQETQYF.

The chain uses TRBV28 and TRBJ2-7, with TRBD2 matching over 8 bases. The germline V gene encodes CDR1 MDHEN and CDR2 SYDVKM. V lost 7 bases and J lost 0; bases outside the gene matches: 17. The CDR3 contains 18 residues. CDR3: CASKYTGPASGSSYEQYF. The CDR3 nucleotides are TGTGCCAGCAAATATACAGGACCTGCCAGCGGGAGCTCCTACGAGCAGTACTTC. The full variable domain, completed using reference TRBV28 and TRBJ2-7, is DVKVTQSSRYLVKRTGEKVFLECVQDMDHENMFWYRQDPGLGLRLIYFSYDVKMKEKGDIPEGYSVSREKKERFSLILESASTNQTSMYLCASKYTGPASGSSYEQYFGPGTRLTVT.

This clonotype showed up many times. The chain carries TRBV29-1 and TRBJ2-3, with a tentative D call TRBD2 (6 bases). CDR1 and CDR2 (germline): SQVTM, ANQGSEA. Between the trimmed V and J ends, which lost 7 bases and 0 bases, there was a span of 11 bases. The CDR3 is 13 amino acids. CDR3 coding DNA: TGCAGCGGTCGGGACTTTAGCACAGATACGCAGTATTTT. Protein sequence: CSGRDFSTDTQYF.

In its sample, this clonotype was seen many times. J is TRBJ2-3 and V is TRBV7-9, with D tentatively TRBD2 (6 bases). The length of the CDR3 is 15 residues. Trimming stripped 4 bases from V and 5 bases from J, with 16 bases between. Germline CDR1 SEHNR, CDR2 FQNEAQ (reference sequence). The chain's CDR3 is CASSSRDWSGDTQYF. The DNA of the CDR3 is TGTGCCAGCAGCTCCCGGGACTGGAGCGGAGATACGCAGTATTTT.

This clonotype has a handful of counts. CDR3 coding DNA: TGTGCCAGCATTGGACCCCTCCGAGAAAAACTGTTTTTT. Amino acids: CASIGPLREKLFF. The rearrangement joins TRBV2 to TRBJ1-4; D is ambiguous. This CDR3 contains 13 residues. The ends were cut back, 7 bases at V and 8 bases at J, with 14 bases in the middle. CDR1 SNHLY and CDR2 FYNNEI come from the germline V gene.

As concerns this clonotype: A read error is possible here, since a much larger clone lies one base away. The rearrangement joins TRBV7-2 to TRBJ2-3, with no clear D. Matching the DNA end better, TRBJ1-5 makes the J call doubtful. The germline V gene encodes CDR1 SGHTA and CDR2 FQGNSA. The CDR3 has 16 amino acids. CDR3 nucleotides: TGTGCCAGCAGCCCTTATAGCGGGTCAAGCACAGATACGCAGCATTTT. Protein sequence: CASSPYSGSSTDTQHF.

About this clonotype: A clone one base away is much larger, so this may be a read error. The chain joins TRBV20-1 to TRBJ2-3; 11 bases line up with TRBD2. This CDR3 region has 16 residues. After removal of 5 bases from V and 6 bases from J, the junction contained 13 bases not matched to a gene. Germline CDR1 and CDR2: DFQATT and SNEGSKA (reference sequence). Here the CDR3 reads CSADGPSGRSPDTQYF. The CDR3 DNA follows: TGCAGTGCTGACGGCCCTAGCGGGAGGTCCCCTGATACGCAGTATTTT.

At least ten counts were recorded for this clonotype. V usage is TRBV5-6 and J usage is TRBJ2-4; no definite D call. With 0 bases removed from V and 1 base from J, the gap between germline ends came to 11 bases. The CDR3 totals 16 residues. The germline V gene encodes CDR1 SGHDT and CDR2 YYEEEE. The CDR3 DNA reads as TGTGCCAGCAGCTTGGGGCTAGTGTCGGCCAAAAACATTCAGTACTTC. Its protein product is CASSLGLVSAKNIQYF.

A remark on this clonotype: A read error may explain this, as a much larger clone is one base away. Lacking the conserved final phenylalanine or tryptophan, this CDR3 likely reflects a read error. DNA of the CDR3: TGTGCCAGCAGCTTGGGCCCGGACAGGGGATTCGAAAAACTGTTTTCT. This codes for CASSLGPDRGFEKLFS. This chain joins TRBV5-6 and TRBJ1-4, with 9 bases fitting TRBD1. J was trimmed by 8 bases and V by 0 bases; bases with no gene match: 8. The CDR3 has 16 amino acids. The germline V gene has CDR1 SGHDT and CDR2 YYEEEE.

The rearrangement links TRBV12-3 or TRBV12-4 to TRBJ1-4, with TRBD1 identical over 10 bases. The V gene end was trimmed by 6 bases and the J gene end by 4 bases; junction bases not matched to a gene: 8. This CDR3 has 16 residues. CDR3 coding DNA: TGTGCCAGCAGCGAGGGGACAGGGGTTCATAATGAAAAACTGTTTTTT. This sequence encodes CASSEGTGVHNEKLFF.

This clonotype has at least ten counts. This sequence joins TRBV7-9 and TRBJ2-3, with D tentatively TRBD1 or TRBD2 (5 bases each). The CDR3 is made up of 15 amino acids. Germline V gives CDR1 SEHNR, CDR2 FQNEAQ (reference sequence). V was trimmed by 5 bases and J by 0 bases, leaving 12 bases between them. The CDR3 sequence: CASSTPGPSTDTQYF. Written as DNA, the CDR3 is TGTGCCAGCAGCACCCCGGGACCTAGCACAGATACGCAGTATTTT.